In its sample, the clone carrying this T cell receptor (beta chain) was seen a few times. What it recognizes is unknown. This record belongs to a study of T-cell memory formation after mild COVID-19. Whole-study context: TCR clustering was largely donor specific. General study findings and limits: While clones contracting from day 15 to 85 were balanced between CD4 and CD8, later expanders leaned CD4+.

Barcoded TCR alpha and TCR beta cDNA libraries with UMIs came from 5'RACE using constant-segment primers. TCRdb itself ran the 5' RACE reads through MiXCR, one entry per CDR3 protein. The sample includes about 390,000 distinct CDR3 sequences, 16% of them seen just once. The CDR3 has 16 amino acids. In germline, CDR1 is MDHEN, CDR2 SYDVKM. V lost 3 bases and J lost 9; bases outside the gene matches: 10. The chain couples TRBV28 to TRBJ2-1; TRBD1 matches at 11 bases. The receptor's source is a man between 18 and 29 years old who had mild COVID-19 (a few samples of this study predate the infection). Cell type and time point are not known. Sequencing was performed on PBMCs or a T cell subset sorted from them (not recorded which). CDR3 loop: CASSFASGQGEVEQFF. CDR3 nucleotide sequence: TGTGCCAGCAGTTTTGCCTCGGGACAGGGGGAGGTTGAGCAGTTCTTC.